This T cell receptor beta chain was sequenced for a study of graft-versus-host responses after intestinal transplantation. The wider study: All recipients were transplanted with multivisceral, liver-intestinal, or isolated intestinal grafts.

The assay was immunoSEQ multiplex PCR, and TCRdb's table has in-frame clones only and misses some. The sample contains 80,000 or so clones, 80% to 95% of which appear only once. The material was PBMCs, obtained 98 days after intestinal transplantation. The clonotype was recovered from a human patient who received an intestinal transplant, so some T cells may come from the graft donor.

CDR3 DNA sequence: TGTGCCAGCAGCAAGGCAACGACAGGGAATTTTAGCTCCTATAATTCACCCCTCCACTTT. Amino acid sequence: CASSKATTGNFSSYNSPLHF. The V call is TRBV21-1, the J call TRBJ1-6; the DNA was not compared with TRBD1, the D call given in the table. TRBV21-1 is flagged as a pseudogene. This CDR3 has 20 amino acids.